This T cell receptor (beta chain) appears in the sequencing data of a study of blood T cell repertoires in COVID-19. Looking at the study overall: Sites in the United States, Italy and Spain provided acute and convalescent COVID-19 samples. From T cells, B-cell-depleted T cells, or PBMCs came the material, which was cDNA or gDNA.

Per the study methods: For nucleated cells, counts were estimated from reference gene primer amplification. Libraries were prepared by immunoSEQ multiplex PCR; TCRdb keeps only in-frame clonotypes and omits some of them. V and J calls and clone size are as listed in that table; D and trimming were resolved from the DNA. The sample shows roughly 150,000 clones, 80% to 90% of them seen only once. Trimming pared 5 bases from V and 0 bases from J, leaving 16 bases between. This CDR3 comprises 16 residues. Germline CDR1 LNHDA, CDR2 SQIVND (reference sequence). The V and J genes are TRBV19 and TRBJ1-2, with D perhaps matching TRBD1 (5 bases). The specimen was peripheral blood. This receptor was obtained from a woman aged 60-70 years with active COVID-19. In nucleotides, the CDR3 is TGTGCCAGTAGTCAGGGCCGAAGAAGAGCTAACTATGGCTACACCTTC. This sequence encodes CASSQGRRRANYGYTF.